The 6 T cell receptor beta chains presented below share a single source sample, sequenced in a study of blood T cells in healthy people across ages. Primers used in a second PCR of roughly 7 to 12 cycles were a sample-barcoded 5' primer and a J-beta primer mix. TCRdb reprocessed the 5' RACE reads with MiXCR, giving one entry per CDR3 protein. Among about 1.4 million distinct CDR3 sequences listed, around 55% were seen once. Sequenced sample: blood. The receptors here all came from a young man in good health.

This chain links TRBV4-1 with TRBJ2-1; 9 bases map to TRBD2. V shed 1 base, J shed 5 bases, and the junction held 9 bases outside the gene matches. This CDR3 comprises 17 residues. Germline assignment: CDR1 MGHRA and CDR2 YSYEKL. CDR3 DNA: TGCGCCAGCAGCCAAGTCCTTAACGGGACTAGCCACAATGAGCAGTTCTTC. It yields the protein CASSQVLNGTSHNEQFF.

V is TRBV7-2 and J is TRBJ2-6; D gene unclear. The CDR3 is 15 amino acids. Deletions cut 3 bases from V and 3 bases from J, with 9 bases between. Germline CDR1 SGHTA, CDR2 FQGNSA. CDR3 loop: CASSFRLGGANVLTF. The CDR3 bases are TGTGCCAGCAGCTTCAGGCTCGGTGGGGCCAACGTCCTGACTTTC.

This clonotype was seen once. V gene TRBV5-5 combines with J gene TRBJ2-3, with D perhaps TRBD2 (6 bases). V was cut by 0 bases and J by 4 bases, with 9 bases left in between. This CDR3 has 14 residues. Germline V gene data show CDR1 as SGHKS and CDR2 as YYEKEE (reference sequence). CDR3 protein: CASSLGLGSDTQYF. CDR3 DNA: TGTGCCAGCAGCTTGGGACTAGGGTCAGATACGCAGTATTTT.

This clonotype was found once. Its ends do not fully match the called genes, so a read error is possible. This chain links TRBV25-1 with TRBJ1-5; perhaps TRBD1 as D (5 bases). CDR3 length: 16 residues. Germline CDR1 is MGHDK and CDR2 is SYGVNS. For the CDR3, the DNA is TGTGCCAGCAGCCCTGAGTCGGGACCGATGAATCAGCCCCGGCATTTT. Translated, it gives CASSPESGPMNQPRHF.

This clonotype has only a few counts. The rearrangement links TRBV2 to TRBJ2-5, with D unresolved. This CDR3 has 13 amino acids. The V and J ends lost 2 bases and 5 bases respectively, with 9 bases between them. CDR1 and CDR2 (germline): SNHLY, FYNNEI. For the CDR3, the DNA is TGTGCCAGCAGTGAAAGCACCCGGGAGACCCAGTACTTC. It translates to CASSESTRETQYF. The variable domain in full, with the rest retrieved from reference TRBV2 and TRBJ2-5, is EPEVTQTPSHQVTQMGQEVILRCVPISNHLYFYWYRQILGQKVEFLVSFYNNEISEKSEIFDDQFSVERPDGSNFTLKIRSTKLEDSAMYFCASSESTRETQYFGPGTRLLVL.

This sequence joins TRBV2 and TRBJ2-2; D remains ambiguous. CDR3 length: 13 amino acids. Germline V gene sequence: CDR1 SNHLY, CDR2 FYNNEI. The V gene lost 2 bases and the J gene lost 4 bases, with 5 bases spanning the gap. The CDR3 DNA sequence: TGTGCCAGCAGTGAACTCCCCACCGGGGAGCTGTTTTTT. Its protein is CASSELPTGELFF.